A single sample gave rise to the 23 T cell receptor beta chains below, sequenced in a study of cytomegalovirus exposure and HLA in healthy donors. 13 Jbeta primers and 60 Vbeta primers were used for the PCR. Clones were read by immunoSEQ multiplex PCR, and TCRdb kept only the in-frame ones, dropping some. The sample has 80,000 or so clones, 63% seen once; the top ten hold 5% to 6%. The sample consisted of PBMCs. These receptors were obtained from a man aged 30 to 45 in good health and CMV-seropositive.

The chain carries TRBV13 and TRBJ2-2, with 10 nucleotides matching TRBD2. Unmatched junction bases numbered 2, after V lost 1 base and J lost 3 bases. The CDR3 covers 16 residues. In germline, CDR1 is PRHDT, CDR2 FYEKMQ (reference sequence). As DNA, the CDR3 is TGTGCCAGCAGCTTAGAGCTAGCGGGGGACACCGGGGAGCTGTTTTTT. This codes for CASSLELAGDTGELFF.

V gene TRBV2 combines with J gene TRBJ2-7; TRBD1 aligns across 9 bases. V lost 4 bases and J lost 0; bases outside the gene matches: 4. The germline V gene encodes CDR1 SNHLY and CDR2 FYNNEI. This CDR3 has 15 residues. The CDR3 reads CASSAPGQGSYEQYF. The CDR3 coding sequence is TGTGCCAGCAGTGCCCCGGGACAGGGCTCCTACGAGCAGTACTTC.

This clone was counted once. The same CDR3 also results from other DNA sequences found in this sample. V gene TRBV5-1 combines with J gene TRBJ1-6, with 7 bases aligning to TRBD1. Germline V gene sequence: CDR1 SGHRS, CDR2 YFSETQ. V was pared by 1 base and J by 3 bases, with 7 bases of the junction left unmatched. The CDR3 loop spans 17 amino acids. CDR3 loop: CASSLSPRDSYNSPLHF. DNA for the CDR3: TGCGCCAGCAGCTTGTCCCCCCGGGACAGCTATAATTCACCCCTCCACTTT.

J is TRBJ1-5 and V is TRBV6-4; the D is unclear. This CDR3 comprises 12 residues. Per germline, CDR1 MRHNA and CDR2 SNTAGT. V was pared by 6 bases and J by 8 bases, with 11 bases between. The CDR3 DNA follows: TGTGCCAGCAGGAAGAGCAAAAAGCCCCAGCATTTT. This translates into CASRKSKKPQHF.

The V call is TRBV11-2, the J call TRBJ1-1, with TRBD1 as a possible D gene (5 bases). The germline V gene has CDR1 SGHAT and CDR2 FQNNGV. Deletions cut 1 base from V and 2 bases from J, with 11 bases between. The CDR3 length is 15 residues. The CDR3 DNA is TGTGCCAGCAGCTTAGGACCTGGGACTAACACTGAAGCTTTCTTT. Protein sequence: CASSLGPGTNTEAFF.

The chain employs TRBV7-9 and TRBJ1-5; D remains unclear. V lost 3 bases and J lost 4, with 10 bases in between. The germline V gene encodes CDR1 SEHNR and CDR2 FQNEAQ (reference sequence). This CDR3 has 14 amino acids. CDR3 sequence reads: CASSFGRRNQPQHF. CDR3 nucleotides: TGTGCCAGCAGCTTTGGACGGAGGAATCAGCCCCAGCATTTT. Using reference TRBV7-9 and TRBJ1-5 for the parts outside the CDR3, the full variable domain is DTGVSQNPRHKITKRGQNVTFRCDPISEHNRLYWYRQTLGQGPEFLTYFQNEAQLEKSRLLSDRFSAERPKGSFSTLEIQRTEQGDSAMYLCASSFGRRNQPQHFGDGTRLSIL.

This clone has more than one count but fewer than ten. V usage is TRBV18 and J usage is TRBJ2-7; the D gene is possibly TRBD2 (5 bases). CDR3 length: 12 residues. CDR1 and CDR2 (germline): KGHSH, LQKENI. V was clipped by 2 bases and J by 7 bases, with 9 bases between them. The CDR3 DNA reads TGTGCCAGCTCACCAGCCGGGGAGGAGCAGTACTTC. It yields the protein CASSPAGEEQYF.

The chain has TRBV11-2 and TRBJ2-3, with TRBD2 identical over 10 bases. The germline V gene encodes CDR1 SGHAT and CDR2 FQNNGV. V lost 5 bases, J lost 7 bases, and 6 bases stayed unmatched. CDR3 length: 14 residues. The chain's CDR3 is CASSIPGLAYTQYF. CDR3 coding DNA: TGTGCCAGCAGCATCCCGGGACTAGCGTATACGCAGTATTTT.

The rearrangement uses TRBV9 and TRBJ2-7, with TRBD2 matching over 10 bases. The V and J ends lost 2 bases and 0 bases, in that order; junction bases with no gene match: 2. This CDR3 is 15 amino acids long. Germline CDR1 SGDLS, CDR2 YYNGEE. The CDR3 bases are TGTGCCAGCAGCGTTGGGACTAGCGTCTCCTACGAGCAGTACTTC. Its translation: CASSVGTSVSYEQYF.

This sequence joins TRBV28 and TRBJ1-1; maybe TRBD1 (6 bases). Looked up from germline, CDR1 is MDHEN and CDR2 is SYDVKM. CDR3 length: 14 residues. The V gene lost 8 bases and the J gene lost 2 bases, with 15 bases spanning the gap. The CDR3 is CASPTAGGNTEAFF. The CDR3 DNA reads as TGTGCCAGCCCAACCGCGGGGGGCAACACTGAAGCTTTCTTT.

The J gene is TRBJ2-7, the V gene TRBV6-6; 10 bases fit TRBD1. CDR3 size: 15 residues. Losses at the gene ends were 5 bases for V and 1 base for J; bases not matched to a gene: 5. Germline V gene sequence: CDR1 MNHNY, CDR2 SVGAGI (reference sequence). CDR3 in amino acids: CASSQGQGLSYEQYF. The CDR3 nucleotides are TGTGCCAGCAGTCAGGGACAGGGGCTTTCCTACGAGCAGTACTTC.

This clone was detected a few times. The V and J genes are TRBV15 and TRBJ2-5, with 7 bases fitting TRBD1. Germline V gene data show CDR1 as LNHNV and CDR2 as YYDKDF (reference sequence). The CDR3 length is 20 residues. V lost 0 bases, J lost 1 base, and 17 bases stayed unmatched. The CDR3 DNA reads as TGTGCCACCAGCAGAGAGACAGGGAGAGGGTTGGGACGGGTCCAAGAGACCCAGTACTTC. This encodes CATSRETGRGLGRVQETQYF.

V and J are TRBV9 and TRBJ2-7; tentative D call: TRBD2 (6 bases). The germline CDR1 and CDR2 sequences are SGDLS and YYNGEE. V dropped 3 bases and J dropped 4 bases, with 14 bases sitting between them. This CDR3 is 14 amino acids long. The DNA of the CDR3 is TGTGCCAGCAGCGAGGGACTGGGGGATTACGAGCAGTACTTC. This codes for CASSEGLGDYEQYF.

V gene TRBV4-2 combines with J gene TRBJ1-2, with D possibly matching TRBD1 (6 bases). Germline-derived CDR1 and CDR2 are LGHNA and YNFKEQ. This CDR3 has 14 amino acids. V shed 4 bases and J shed 5 bases, with 14 bases lying between them. CDR3 residues: CASSRGGSGYGYTF. DNA of the CDR3: TGTGCCAGCAGCCGCGGGGGCTCAGGGTATGGCTACACCTTC.

V and J are TRBV5-8 and TRBJ1-1, with a tentative D call TRBD1 (5 bases). Germline V lookup: CDR1 SGHTS, CDR2 YDEGEE. The CDR3 has 13 amino acids. Trimming cost V 2 bases and J 5 bases, with 10 bases left between them. The CDR3 reads CASSLRGYTEAFF. In DNA, the CDR3 is TGTGCCAGCAGCTTAAGGGGTTATACTGAAGCTTTCTTT.

This clone occurred a few times. The V call is TRBV11-2, the J call TRBJ2-5; 10 nucleotides line up with TRBD2. CDR3 size: 17 residues. Unmatched junction bases numbered 10, after V lost 1 base and J lost 5 bases. The germline gives CDR1 SGHAT, CDR2 FQNNGV. The CDR3 nucleotides are TGTGCCAGCAGCTTAGGTGCTAGCGGGAGAGGTGGGGAGACCCAGTACTTC. As protein: CASSLGASGRGGETQYF.

This clone was found a few times. The chain has TRBV28 and TRBJ2-7, with TRBD1 matching over 8 bases. This CDR3 is 15 amino acids long. The V gene's germline CDR1 is MDHEN and CDR2 SYDVKM. The V and J ends lost 5 bases and 8 bases, in that order; junction bases with no gene match: 14. In DNA form, the CDR3 reads TGTGCCAGCAGTCCCACCGGACAGGGCTCTATAAAGCAGTACTTC. Translation gives CASSPTGQGSIKQYF.

CDR3 amino acids: CASSEWSGGTYEQYF. The CDR3 DNA sequence: TGTGCCAGCAGTGAATGGAGCGGGGGTACCTACGAGCAGTACTTC. This chain joins TRBV2 and TRBJ2-7, with 8 bases that match TRBD2. The germline CDR1 and CDR2 sequences are SNHLY and FYNNEI. The CDR3 spans 15 residues. With 2 bases clipped from V and 2 bases from J, the junction kept 5 bases outside the gene matches.

This chain links TRBV6-4 with TRBJ1-1, with a possible D match to TRBD1 (5 bases). Trimming cost V 6 bases and J 6 bases, with 14 bases left between them. Germline CDR1 reads MRHNA; CDR2 reads SNTAGT. The CDR3 runs to 13 residues. The CDR3, as DNA: TGTGCCAGCAGCGAGACTGACAGCGCTGAAGCTTTCTTT. Its translation is CASSETDSAEAFF.

This clone was recorded a few times. The CDR3 sequence: CASSLLASGDTGELFF. The DNA of the CDR3 is TGCGCCAGCAGCTTGTTAGCTAGCGGTGACACCGGGGAGCTGTTTTTT. The chain employs TRBV5-1 and TRBJ2-2; 7 nucleotides align to TRBD2. This CDR3 spans 16 amino acids. CDR1 is SGHRS, CDR2 YFSETQ, per germline. The V gene end was trimmed by 1 base and the J gene end by 3 bases; junction bases not matched to a gene: 6.

Turning to this clone: The junction does not match germline at one end; this may be a read error. The chain combines TRBV7-6 with TRBJ2-7, with 7 positions matching TRBD1. The germline CDR1 and CDR2 sequences are SGHVS and FNYEAQ. This CDR3 region has 17 residues. The CDR3 DNA reads as TGTGCCGGCAGCTCAACCGACAGGGCAGGAGCCTCCTACGAGCAGTACTTC. Residues: CAGSSTDRAGASYEQYF.

CDR3 in amino acids: CASSLTVSGNTIYF. CDR3 in DNA: TGTGCCAGCAGTCTCACAGTCTCTGGAAACACCATATATTTT. The V call is TRBV2, the J call TRBJ1-3, with D unresolved. This CDR3 comprises 14 residues. From germline, CDR1 is SNHLY and CDR2 FYNNEI. Between the trimmed V and J ends, which lost 5 bases and 0 bases, there was a span of 8 bases.

This chain uses TRBV5-6 with TRBJ2-5; 11 bases align to TRBD1. The DNA end is a closer match to TRBJ2-7, so the J assignment may be wrong. The CDR3 is 15 amino acids. Germline loops: CDR1 SGHDT, CDR2 YYEEEE. CDR3 DNA: TGTGCCAGCAGCCCGGGGACAGGGGGTTCCTACGAGCAGTACTTC. The encoded protein is CASSPGTGGSYEQYF.